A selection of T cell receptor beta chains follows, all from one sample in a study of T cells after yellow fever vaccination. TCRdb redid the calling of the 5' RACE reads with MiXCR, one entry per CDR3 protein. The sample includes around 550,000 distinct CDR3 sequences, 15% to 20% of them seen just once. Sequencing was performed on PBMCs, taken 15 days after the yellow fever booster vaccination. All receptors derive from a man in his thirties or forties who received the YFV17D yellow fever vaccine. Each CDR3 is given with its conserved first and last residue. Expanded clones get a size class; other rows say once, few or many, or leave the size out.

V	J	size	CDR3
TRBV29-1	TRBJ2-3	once	CSAGSLKQDTQYF
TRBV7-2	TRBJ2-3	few	CASSLGLAGVVTQYF
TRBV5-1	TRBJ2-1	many	CASSPPGDNEQFF
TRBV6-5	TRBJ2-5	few	CASSYSLAVQETQYF
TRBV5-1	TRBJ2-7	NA	CASSGGGALYEQYF
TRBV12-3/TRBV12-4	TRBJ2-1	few	CASSFASGRLNEQFF
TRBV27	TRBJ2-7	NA	CASSSRGVSGEQYF
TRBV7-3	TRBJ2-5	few	CASSYGFQETQYF
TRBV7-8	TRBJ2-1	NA	CASSFNPAANNEQFF
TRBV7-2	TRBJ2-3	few	CASSPTREPDTQYF
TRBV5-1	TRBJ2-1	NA	CASSLIAANEQFF
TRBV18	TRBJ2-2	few	CASSPLRGELFF
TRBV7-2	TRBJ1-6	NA	CASSLVSSYNSPLHF
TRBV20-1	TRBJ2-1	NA	CSARGGSQGEQFF
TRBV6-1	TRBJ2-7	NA	CASRPGLAGVAYEQYF
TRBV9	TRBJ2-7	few	CASSVGDRLLHEQYF
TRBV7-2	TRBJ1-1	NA	CASSLALARGWTEAFF
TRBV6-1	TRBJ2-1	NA	CASRDIAGFYNEQFF